This T cell receptor beta chain stems from a study of T-cell memory formation after mild COVID-19. TCRdb passed the 5' RACE reads through MiXCR, listing each CDR3 protein once. Of 150,000 to 200,000 distinct CDR3 sequences in the sample, roughly 11% were seen once. Ten or more counts support this clonotype. Between the trimmed V and J ends, which lost 0 bases and 7 bases, there was a span of 12 bases. This CDR3 is built from 14 residues. Per the germline V gene, CDR1 is MNHNS and CDR2 is SASEGT. This chain joins TRBV6-1 and TRBJ1-2; D call uncertain. Sequenced material: PBMCs or a T cell subset sorted from them (not recorded which). The TCR was taken from a young man who had mild COVID-19 (a few samples of this study predate the infection). Cell type and time point are not known. The DNA of the CDR3 is TGTGCCAGCAGTGAAGCGCTCGGGGATTCTGGCTACACCTTC. Translating it yields CASSEALGDSGYTF.